Presented here are 18 T cell receptor beta chains from one specimen sequenced in a study of breast tumors, draining lymph nodes, adjacent tissues. TCRdb reanalysed the multiplex PCR reads using MiXCR and keeps one entry per CDR3 protein. This sample has about 46,000 distinct CDR3 sequences, with 23% found just once. Sequenced: breast tumor tissue. These receptors all stem from a female donor with breast cancer. Some clones in this sample may be carry-over from other donors' samples.

The chain carries TRBV2 and TRBJ2-1; D may be TRBD1 (6 bases). The CDR3 loop spans 12 amino acids. CDR1 is SNHLY, CDR2 FYNNEI, per germline. V was pared by 6 bases and J by 12 bases, with 15 bases between. CDR3 bases: TGTGCCAGCAGAGCCGGGACACCAGGGCAGTTCTTC. This codes for CASRAGTPGQFF.

This clonotype was observed at least ten times. J is TRBJ1-5 and V is TRBV6-1, with no clear D. The length of the CDR3 is 17 residues. With 1 base removed from V and 1 base from J, the gap between germline ends came to 14 bases. Germline loops: CDR1 MNHNS, CDR2 SASEGT. The chain's CDR3 is CASSEVVFSRSNQPQHF. The CDR3 region has the DNA TGTGCCAGCAGTGAAGTAGTATTCAGCCGGAGCAATCAGCCCCAGCATTTT.

The gene calls are TRBV7-9 and TRBJ1-1; D remains unclear. The ends were cut back, 1 base at V and 2 bases at J, with 8 bases in the middle. Germline values: CDR1 SEHNR, CDR2 FQNEAQ (reference sequence). This CDR3 region has 14 residues. The CDR3 is CASSLVAGNTEAFF. DNA of the CDR3: TGTGCCAGCAGCTTAGTGGCGGGAAACACTGAAGCTTTCTTT.

In this sample, this clonotype turned up many times. This chain joins TRBV5-8 and TRBJ2-7; possible D gene TRBD2, 6 bases. V lost 4 bases to trimming and J lost 3 bases, with 14 bases between them. The CDR3 totals 14 residues. Per germline, CDR1 SGHTS and CDR2 YDEGEE. This chain's CDR3 is CASSLFRGNYEQYF. In DNA form, the CDR3 reads TGTGCCAGCAGCCTCTTCCGCGGGAACTACGAGCAGTACTTC.

The chain couples TRBV6-2 or TRBV6-3 to TRBJ1-2; D remains unclear. Germline CDR1 MNHEY, CDR2 SVGEGT. Trimming cost V 6 bases and J 4 bases, with 15 bases left between them. The CDR3 runs 14 residues. The DNA for the CDR3 is TGTGCCAGCAGGGGTTTTTCAGATCCCTATGGCTACACCTTC. It encodes CASRGFSDPYGYTF.

This clonotype came up many times. The chain is built from TRBV6-1 and TRBJ2-2; unclear D gene. There are 16 residues in the CDR3. Trimming pared 7 bases from V and 0 bases from J, leaving 15 bases between. Germline V gene sequence: CDR1 MNHNS, CDR2 SASEGT. The CDR3 bases are TGTGCCAGCACCGAGCCTGGACGGACGAACACCGGGGAGCTGTTTTTT. Its protein product is CASTEPGRTNTGELFF.

This clonotype was counted between two and nine times. This chain connects TRBV6-1 to TRBJ2-4; D gene ambiguous. This CDR3 comprises 13 residues. CDR1 MNHNS and CDR2 SASEGT come from the germline V gene. V was shortened by 4 bases and J by 8 bases, with 12 bases between the two germline ends. CDR3: CASSAGTRYIQYF. In DNA, the CDR3 is TGTGCCAGCAGTGCTGGCACCCGGTACATTCAGTACTTC.

This clonotype was seen ten or more times. V usage is TRBV6-5 and J usage is TRBJ2-1, with TRBD2 matching 8 bases. Trimming cost V 5 bases and J 0 bases; bases outside gene matches: 6. CDR3 length: 16 residues. CDR1 is MNHEY, CDR2 SVGAGI, per germline. CDR3 nucleotide sequence: TGTGCCAGCAGTGATTCGGGAGGGTCCTCCTACAATGAGCAGTTCTTC. This codes for CASSDSGGSSYNEQFF.

In this sample, this clonotype turned up many times. The chain links TRBV27 to TRBJ1-5, with a tentative D call TRBD1 (6 bases). V was clipped by 3 bases and J by 3 bases, with 12 bases between them. Germline V CDR1 and CDR2: MNHEY, SMNVEV (reference sequence). This CDR3 is built from 15 residues. The chain's CDR3 is CASSLGQGSNQPQHF. The CDR3 DNA follows: TGTGCCAGCAGTTTGGGGCAGGGGTCCAATCAGCCCCAGCATTTT.

The chain carries TRBV20-1 and TRBJ2-4; D is unclear. The V gene's germline CDR1 is DFQATT and CDR2 SNEGSKA (reference sequence). V lost 3 bases to trimming and J lost 6 bases, with 6 bases between them. This CDR3 comprises 11 residues. Here the CDR3 DNA reads TGCAGTGCTAGTGATCCAAACATTCAGTACTTC. It encodes CSASDPNIQYF.

This clonotype came up many times. CDR3 region: CASSLDPGKYNEQFF. DNA of the CDR3: TGCGCCAGCAGCTTGGATCCAGGGAAGTACAATGAGCAGTTCTTC. The V gene is TRBV5-1, the J gene TRBJ2-1, with a possible D match to TRBD1 (5 bases). The CDR3 consists of 15 residues. V was shortened by 0 bases and J by 4 bases, with 11 bases between the two germline ends. Germline V CDR1 and CDR2: SGHRS, YFSETQ. The full variable domain, completed using reference TRBV5-1 and TRBJ2-1, is KAGVTQTPRYLIKTRGQQVTLSCSPISGHRSVSWYQQTPGQGLQFLFEYFSETQRNKGNFPGRFSGRQFSNSRSEMNVSTLELGDSALYLCASSLDPGKYNEQFFGPGTRLTVL.

The chain links TRBV29-1 to TRBJ2-7, with D uncertain. The CDR3 totals 11 residues. The V and J ends lost 4 bases and 3 bases respectively, with 7 bases between them. Germline V gene lookup returns CDR1 SQVTM and CDR2 ANQGSEA. The CDR3 loop reads CSVGIGYEQYF. DNA of the CDR3: TGCAGCGTTGGAATAGGCTACGAGCAGTACTTC.

This chain links TRBV28 with TRBJ2-1; TRBD2 is a possible D gene (6 bases). The CDR3 extends over 13 amino acids. Deletions cut 2 bases from V and 9 bases from J, with 11 bases between. Germline V gives CDR1 MDHEN, CDR2 SYDVKM. This CDR3 is CASSLRRGFEQFF. The CDR3 nucleotides are TGTGCCAGCAGTTTACGGCGGGGATTTGAGCAGTTCTTC.

The chain is built from TRBV13 and TRBJ1-6; tentatively, D is TRBD1 (6 bases). The germline gives CDR1 PRHDT, CDR2 FYEKMQ (reference sequence). CDR3 length: 14 amino acids. Trimming pared 5 bases from V and 8 bases from J, leaving 13 bases between. The chain's CDR3 is CASSQEAGDSPLHF. The CDR3 DNA reads TGTGCCAGCAGCCAAGAGGCAGGGGATTCACCCCTCCACTTT.

This clonotype was observed a handful of times. This chain joins TRBV9 and TRBJ2-4; unclear D gene. The V gene's germline CDR1 is SGDLS and CDR2 YYNGEE. The length of the CDR3 is 15 residues. V was cut by 0 bases and J by 0 bases, with 7 bases left in between. DNA for the CDR3: TGTGCCAGCAGCGTAGACCCACTAGCCAAAAACATTCAGTACTTC. Its protein product is CASSVDPLAKNIQYF.

This clonotype was picked up many times. The rearrangement uses TRBV2 and TRBJ2-3; TRBD1 might be the D (6 bases). Trimming shortened V by 7 bases and J by 2 bases, and 16 bases separated the two germline ends. CDR1 and CDR2 from the germline V gene are SNHLY and FYNNEI. This CDR3 contains 15 residues. CDR3 region: CASTMDRFPTDTQYF. The CDR3 DNA follows: TGTGCCAGCACCATGGACAGATTCCCCACAGATACGCAGTATTTT. The full variable domain, with the rest looked up from reference TRBV2 and TRBJ2-3, is EPEVTQTPSHQVTQMGQEVILRCVPISNHLYFYWYRQILGQKVEFLVSFYNNEISEKSEIFDDQFSVERPDGSNFTLKIRSTKLEDSAMYFCASTMDRFPTDTQYFGPGTRLTVL.

This clonotype appeared many times. J is TRBJ2-2 and V is TRBV10-3; 9 bases align to TRBD1. Germline V CDR1 and CDR2: ENHRY, SYGVKD. This CDR3 is 15 amino acids long. V dropped 10 bases and J dropped 7; count of bases not matched to a gene: 13. CDR3 protein: CASRPSDRGNGELFF. CDR3 nucleotide sequence: TGTGCCAGCAGACCTTCGGACAGGGGCAACGGGGAGCTGTTTTTT.

In this sample, this clonotype turned up many times. The gene calls are TRBV20-1 and TRBJ2-3; a weak D match, TRBD2 (6 bases). CDR1 DFQATT and CDR2 SNEGSKA come from the germline V gene (reference sequence). The length of the CDR3 is 14 residues. Trimming took off 6 bases at V and 3 bases at J, with 16 bases between the two ends. The CDR3 DNA sequence: TGCAGTGCCCCAGGCGGGAAAACAACAGATACGCAGTATTTT. It codes for CSAPGGKTTDTQYF.